Shown below are 17 T cell receptor beta chains from a single sample sequenced in a study of blood T cells in healthy people across ages. Sample-barcoded 5' priming and a J-beta primer mix drove a second PCR of roughly 7 to 11 cycles. One entry per CDR3 protein results from TCRdb running MiXCR on the 5' RACE reads. The repertoire holds roughly 800,000 distinct CDR3 sequences, with 20% to 25% as singletons. The sample was also reused in another study, on T cells of mothers and their children.

The source material was blood. The receptor source for this set is a boy between 10 and 17 years old in good health.

The sample holds a few counts of this clonotype. V is TRBV7-2 and J is TRBJ1-3; D is ambiguous. Germline V CDR1 and CDR2: SGHTA, FQGNSA. V lost 1 base, J lost 0 bases, and 10 bases lay in between. The CDR3 is made up of 16 amino acids. The CDR3 spells CASSLGPVSSGNTIYF. The CDR3 DNA reads TGTGCCAGCAGCTTAGGGCCGGTGAGCTCTGGAAACACCATATATTTT.

V usage is TRBV5-5 and J usage is TRBJ2-1; perhaps TRBD2 as D (5 bases). V shed 0 bases and J shed 4 bases, with 11 bases lying between them. The CDR3 consists of 15 residues. The V gene's germline CDR1 is SGHKS and CDR2 YYEKEE (reference sequence). CDR3 sequence (DNA): TGTGCCAGCAGCTTGGAGGGAGAGGTTTACAATGAGCAGTTCTTC. Its translation is CASSLEGEVYNEQFF.

The chain has TRBV11-2 and TRBJ2-7; perhaps TRBD1 as D (6 bases). CDR3 length equals 15 residues. With 6 bases removed from V and 4 bases from J, the gap between germline ends came to 19 bases. Germline CDR1 and CDR2: SGHAT and FQNNGV. The CDR3 loop is CASSFEPGTIYEQYF. The CDR3 nucleotides read TGTGCCAGCAGTTTCGAACCCGGGACAATTTACGAGCAGTACTTC.

The chain uses TRBV6-5 and TRBJ2-2, with 8 bases fitting TRBD1. Germline V gene data show CDR1 as MNHEY and CDR2 as SVGAGI. The CDR3 length is 15 residues. Losses at the gene ends were 6 bases for V and 6 bases for J; bases not matched to a gene: 9. For the CDR3, the DNA is TGTGCCAGCAGCTCCCAGGGGGCGGTGGCCGGGGAGCTGTTTTTT. Its protein is CASSSQGAVAGELFF.

The chain recombines TRBV15 with TRBJ1-6; tentatively, D is TRBD1 (6 bases). The CDR3 is 14 residues long. Trimming shortened V by 0 bases and J by 7 bases, and 7 bases separated the two germline ends. Germline CDR1 is LNHNV and CDR2 is YYDKDF (reference sequence). This CDR3 is CATSRDRGNSPLHF. The CDR3, as DNA: TGTGCCACCAGCAGAGACAGGGGAAATTCACCCCTCCACTTT.

This sequence joins TRBV20-1 and TRBJ2-5, with 9 bases lining up with TRBD2. The CDR3 is 15 amino acids. CDR1 is DFQATT and CDR2 is SNEGSKA in the germline V gene (reference sequence). Trimming removed 5 bases from V and 5 bases from J; junction bases left unmatched: 12. The CDR3 nucleotides are TGCAGTGCTGGGCGGTCGGCGGGAGGGCCTGAGACCCAGTACTTC. This encodes CSAGRSAGGPETQYF.

This chain links TRBV7-2 with TRBJ2-3; D unclear. The CDR3 totals 14 residues. Per the germline V gene, CDR1 is SGHTA and CDR2 is FQGNSA. V was trimmed by 2 bases and J by 4 bases, leaving 10 bases between them. The CDR3 spells CASSLLVMADTQYF. In DNA form, the CDR3 reads TGTGCCAGCAGCTTACTCGTTATGGCAGATACGCAGTATTTT.

The chain employs TRBV6-2 or TRBV6-3 and TRBJ2-7; D gene unclear. This CDR3 has 14 residues. Germline V gene data show CDR1 as MNHEY and CDR2 as SVGEGT. V was trimmed by 2 bases and J by 2 bases, leaving 10 bases between them. CDR3 DNA: TGTGCCAGCAGTTACATGGCCCCCGCCTACGAGCAGTACTTC. It encodes CASSYMAPAYEQYF.

J is TRBJ1-5 and V is TRBV28, with no clear D. Germline loops: CDR1 MDHEN, CDR2 SYDVKM. The length of the CDR3 is 14 residues. Trimming took off 2 bases at V and 3 bases at J, with 8 bases between the two ends. Written as DNA, the CDR3 is TGTGCCAGCAGTTTAGGGCAGCTCAATCAGCCCCAGCATTTT. Translated, it gives CASSLGQLNQPQHF.

The rearrangement joins TRBV12-3 or TRBV12-4 to TRBJ2-5; 9 positions match TRBD1. The assigned J gene may be wrong: the sequence end matches TRBJ2-7 better. The CDR3 is 17 amino acids. The CDR3 region has the DNA TGTGCCAGCAGCTCCCCTCCTGGGACAGGGATTTCCTACGAGCAGTACTTC. Encoded protein: CASSSPPGTGISYEQYF.

The chain has TRBV4-3 and TRBJ2-1, with 7 bases aligning to TRBD1. The CDR3 consists of 16 residues. After removal of 3 bases from V and 0 bases from J, the junction contained 5 bases not matched to a gene. CDR1 and CDR2 from the germline V gene are LGHNA and YSLEER. This CDR3 reads CASSQQGGYSYNEQFF. As DNA, the CDR3 is TGCGCCAGCAGCCAGCAAGGGGGCTACTCCTACAATGAGCAGTTCTTC.

The chain is built from TRBV12-3 or TRBV12-4 and TRBJ2-2, with a weak D call TRBD1 (5 bases). The CDR3 has 14 residues. V was clipped by 7 bases and J by 1 base, with 10 bases between them. The CDR3 loop reads CASTLDRNTGELFF. For the CDR3, the DNA is TGTGCCAGCACCCTCGACAGGAACACCGGGGAGCTGTTTTTT.

This chain connects TRBV20-1 to TRBJ2-5; TRBD2 matches 10 bases. V shed 6 bases and J 1 base; nucleotides not matched to a gene: 5. The CDR3 sequence is 14 residues long. Germline CDR1 reads DFQATT; CDR2 reads SNEGSKA (reference sequence). This CDR3 is CSAQLAGRQETQYF. The CDR3 bases are TGCAGTGCCCAACTAGCGGGGCGCCAAGAGACCCAGTACTTC.

This clonotype was seen a handful of times. The chain recombines TRBV18 with TRBJ2-1; D may be TRBD2 (5 bases). This CDR3 region has 16 residues. V lost 0 bases and J 7 bases, leaving 16 bases between the germline ends. The germline V gene encodes CDR1 KGHSH and CDR2 LQKENI. The CDR3: CASSPPGVRLGNEQFF. Written as DNA, the CDR3 is TGTGCCAGCTCACCACCCGGGGTACGGCTAGGGAATGAGCAGTTCTTC.

Note on this clonotype: Mismatch with germline at one junction end may stem from a read error. The chain has TRBV6-5 and TRBJ2-3, with TRBD2 identical over 9 bases. This CDR3 comprises 16 residues. CDR1 and CDR2 (germline): MNHEY, SVGAGI. The CDR3 DNA follows: TGTGCCAGCAGTTTCACTTTAGCGGGAGATGGAGTTACGCAGTACTTT. This codes for CASSFTLAGDGVTQYF.

This rearrangement joins TRBV20-1 to TRBJ1-2; 9 bases match TRBD1. J was trimmed by 6 bases and V by 6 bases; bases with no gene match: 8. This CDR3 has 13 residues. Looked up from germline, CDR1 is DFQATT and CDR2 is SNEGSKA (reference sequence). The CDR3: CSARQGENNGYTF. The DNA of the CDR3 is TGCAGTGCGCGACAGGGGGAAAACAATGGCTACACCTTC.

A few counts support this clonotype. The chain links TRBV6-2 or TRBV6-3 to TRBJ2-6; D call uncertain. Germline loops: CDR1 MNHEY, CDR2 SVGEGT. The CDR3 is made up of 14 amino acids. V was shortened by 7 bases and J by 0 bases, with 7 bases between the two germline ends. This chain's CDR3 is CASTRSSGANVLTF. As DNA, the CDR3 is TGTGCCAGCACCCGGTCCTCTGGGGCCAACGTCCTGACTTTC.